This T cell receptor (beta chain) was captured by sequencing in a study of regulatory T cells in long-lasting Graves disease. Construction of the TCR beta libraries employed iRepertoire HTBI primers in conjunction with Arm-PCR of CDR3 regions. TCRdb reanalysed the multiplex PCR reads using MiXCR and keeps one entry per CDR3 protein. Found here are some 330,000 distinct CDR3 sequences, roughly 10% of them singletons; the top ten hold about 20%. Time point indicated: newly diagnosed GD, antithyroid drugs for less than 3 months. The TCR library was made from RNA that had been extracted from PBMCs in TRIzol. As for this clonotype: Its antigen is not identified.

The CDR3 is 14 amino acids. After removal of 2 bases from V and 5 bases from J, the junction contained 3 bases not matched to a gene. Germline CDR1 LGHDT, CDR2 YNNKEL (reference sequence). Overall study findings and caveats: The number of shared public clonotypes was higher in persistent patients (fewer than 3,000) than new patients (about 910).

The same data also went into a second study, on T cells in Graves' hyperthyroidism and ophthalmopathy. That report adds: The definition of stable Graves' hyperthyroidism was no ophthalmopathy progression within 18 months. During a first-round RT-PCR of the TCR CDR3, the HTBI primer set was used. Among clonotypes expanded in thyroid above 0.001, most were also found in blood.

The sample in question was peripheral blood mononuclear cells (PBMCs), obtained at new diagnosis, from a patient treated with antithyroid drugs. The source is a woman between 18 and 30 years old with Graves disease. The chain has TRBV3-1 and TRBJ1-3; TRBD1 aligns across 7 bases. The CDR3 bases are TGTGCCAGCAGCCAACCCAGGGGGAGAAACACCATATATTTT. The encoded protein is CASSQPRGRNTIYF.